A single sample is the source of the 32 T cell receptor beta chains below, sequenced in a study of T-cell reconstitution after alpha-beta-depleted transplantation in children (dated by TCRdb to 2016 to 2018). The treatment or condition label for this specimen denotes: allogeneic hematopoietic cell transplantation with graft depleted of TCRalphabeta T cells and CD19 B cells. Receptors were amplified or captured by PCR. Sequenced using an Illumina HiSeq 2500. TCR libraries were prepared with molecular barcoding, using unique molecular identifiers to normalize TCRbeta repertoire quantification. The raw public reads went through TCRdb reprocessing: fastp at Q25, MiXCR clone calling, in-frame beta chains kept. Merged by CDR3 protein, the rows form single entries marked with the most common genes and DNA. The sample profile shows almost 600,000 distinct CDR3 sequences; 25% to 30% of them were found once. Together, the top ten hold 30% to 40% of the sample.

Sequenced here: PBMCs, sampled before TCRalphabeta/CD19-depleted stem cell transplant. The receptors were sampled from a boy younger than two with Wiskott-Aldrich syndrome, due to receive a stem cell transplant.

This clonotype was seen once. The CDR3 spells CSAYDGRSNEQFF. The CDR3 DNA reads as TGCAGTGCTTACGACGGTCGGAGCAATGAGCAGTTCTTC. The J gene is TRBJ2-1, the V gene TRBV20-1; D call uncertain. The CDR3 is 13 residues long. V gave up 5 bases and J gave up 6 bases, with 14 bases separating them. CDR1 is DFQATT and CDR2 is SNEGSKA in the germline V gene (reference sequence).

The CDR3 reads CAIGGGVTEAFF. CDR3 coding DNA: TGTGCCATTGGTGGAGGGGTCACTGAAGCTTTCTTT. The gene calls are TRBV6-5 and TRBJ1-1; tentatively, D is TRBD1 (5 bases). The V end lost 10 bases, the J end lost 4 bases, and 13 bases lay between the germline ends. Germline CDR1 MNHEY, CDR2 SVGAGI. There are 12 residues in the CDR3.

The V call is TRBV12-3 or TRBV12-4, the J call TRBJ2-7; D remains ambiguous. The V and J ends lost 3 bases and 5 bases respectively, with 8 bases between them. The CDR3 is made up of 12 amino acids. The chain's CDR3 is CASSFFNHEQYF. DNA of the CDR3: TGTGCCAGCAGTTTCTTTAACCACGAGCAGTACTTC.

This clonotype occurred a few times. This sequence joins TRBV5-1 and TRBJ2-7; a possible D gene is TRBD1 (6 bases). Germline assignment: CDR1 SGHRS and CDR2 YFSETQ. The CDR3 covers 15 residues. V shed 4 bases and J shed 0 bases, with 14 bases lying between them. In DNA form, the CDR3 reads TGCGCCAGCAGCGTTGGTTCAGGGGACTCCTACGAGCAGTACTTC. Amino acid sequence: CASSVGSGDSYEQYF.

The V and J genes are TRBV12-3 or TRBV12-4 and TRBJ1-3; 9 nucleotides line up with TRBD1. There are 14 residues in the CDR3. V shed 4 bases, J shed 9 bases, and the junction held 7 bases outside the gene matches. DNA of the CDR3: TGTGCCAGCAGTTATCCGGGACAGGGAGTCACCATATATTTT. As protein: CASSYPGQGVTIYF.

This clonotype was counted a few times. This sequence joins TRBV5-1 and TRBJ2-7; D gene unclear. Trimming cost V 0 bases and J 0 bases, with 7 bases left between them. Germline assignment: CDR1 SGHRS and CDR2 YFSETQ. The CDR3 length is 14 residues. CDR3 in DNA: TGCGCCAGCAGCTTGGCTTGGAACTCCTACGAGCAGTACTTC. Translated, it gives CASSLAWNSYEQYF.

The sample holds a few counts of this clonotype. This rearrangement joins TRBV10-3 to TRBJ2-7, with D perhaps TRBD2 (6 bases). The germline gives CDR1 ENHRY, CDR2 SYGVKD. The V end was cut by 4 bases, the J end by 2 bases, with 12 bases between. CDR3 size: 14 residues. The CDR3 loop reads CAISGRENAYEQYF. The CDR3 bases are TGTGCCATCAGTGGACGGGAGAACGCCTACGAGCAGTACTTC.

This chain links TRBV20-1 with TRBJ1-1, with 9 bases fitting TRBD1. Germline CDR1 DFQATT, CDR2 SNEGSKA (reference sequence). V trimming: 6 bases; J trimming: 1 base; junction bases outside the gene matches: 3. The CDR3 has 13 amino acids. The CDR3 nucleotides are TGCAGTGCGGACAGGGGTACGAACACTGAAGCTTTCTTT. It specifies CSADRGTNTEAFF.

This chain uses TRBV10-2 with TRBJ2-4; D gene ambiguous. CDR3 length: 15 residues. Trimming stripped 6 bases from V and 4 bases from J, with 16 bases between. Germline CDR1 WSHSY, CDR2 SAAADI. CDR3 nucleotides: TGCGCCAGCAGAGATGACCCCCCAGCAAAAAACATTCAGTACTTC. Protein sequence: CASRDDPPAKNIQYF.

This clonotype showed up just a few times. The V call is TRBV20-1, the J call TRBJ2-3; possibly TRBD1 or TRBD2 for D (6 bases each). Looked up from germline, CDR1 is DFQATT and CDR2 is SNEGSKA (reference sequence). The CDR3 consists of 14 residues. V was cut by 5 bases and J by 1 base, with 13 bases left in between. CDR3 sequence (DNA): TGCAGTGCTGGAAGAGGGGGGCGCACAGATACGCAGTATTTT. Its translation: CSAGRGGRTDTQYF.

This clonotype showed up just once. This rearrangement joins TRBV5-1 to TRBJ2-1; possibly TRBD1 for D (5 bases). The V end was cut by 1 base, the J end by 4 bases, with 24 bases between. Germline values: CDR1 SGHRS, CDR2 YFSETQ. The length of the CDR3 is 19 residues. This chain's CDR3 is CASSLPNRSLSIPYNEQFF. Here the CDR3 DNA reads TGCGCCAGCAGCTTGCCGAACAGGTCACTATCGATCCCTTACAATGAGCAGTTCTTC.

V usage is TRBV6-2 or TRBV6-3 and J usage is TRBJ2-1; 10 nucleotides match TRBD2. This CDR3 comprises 14 residues. Germline V gene lookup returns CDR1 MNHEY and CDR2 SVGEGT. V was clipped by 10 bases and J by 7 bases; unmatched bases: 10. The CDR3 nucleotides read TGTGCCACCTTCACTAGCGGGATAATTAATGAGCAGTTCTTC. The encoded protein is CATFTSGIINEQFF.

This CDR3 is CASSRTEPAYEQYF. CDR3 nucleotides: TGTGCCAGCAGTAGGACGGAGCCGGCCTACGAGCAGTACTTC. The chain uses TRBV5-5 and TRBJ2-7; D ambiguous. The CDR3 spans 14 residues. Trimming left V 5 bases short and J 2 bases short, with 14 bases between. Germline values: CDR1 SGHKS, CDR2 YYEKEE (reference sequence).

This chain connects TRBV13 to TRBJ1-1; D gene ambiguous. CDR1 is PRHDT and CDR2 is FYEKMQ in the germline V gene (reference sequence). The V gene lost 2 bases and the J gene lost 3 bases, with 34 bases spanning the gap. This CDR3 spans 22 amino acids. The CDR3 DNA follows: TGTGCCAGCAGCTTATATCCAAAGGGCGGGATAGGGCGAGGGATATTTTACACTGAAGCTTTCTTT. Its protein is CASSLYPKGGIGRGIFYTEAFF. Looking up the rest from reference TRBV13 and TRBJ1-1 gives the full variable domain: AAGVIQSPRHLIKEKRETATLKCYPIPRHDTVYWYQQGPGQDPQFLISFYEKMQSDKGSIPDRFSAQQFSDYHSELNMSSLELGDSALYFCASSLYPKGGIGRGIFYTEAFFGQGTRLTVV.

This clonotype was detected a few times. The chain is built from TRBV10-3 and TRBJ1-5; 7 nucleotides align to TRBD1. Losses at the gene ends were 6 bases for V and 1 base for J; bases not matched to a gene: 3. Germline V gene data show CDR1 as ENHRY and CDR2 as SYGVKD. There are 14 residues in the CDR3. The CDR3 here is CAISEDRSNQPQHF. In DNA, the CDR3 is TGTGCCATCAGCGAGGACAGGAGCAATCAGCCCCAGCATTTT.

This clonotype was seen a few times. The chain couples TRBV20-1 to TRBJ2-3; 13 bases align to TRBD2. This CDR3 has 15 amino acids. Per germline, CDR1 DFQATT and CDR2 SNEGSKA (reference sequence). Germline trimming cut 5 bases from V and 0 bases from J; bases unmatched to any gene: 2. Here the CDR3 reads CSAPTSGGSTDTQYF. The CDR3 DNA reads TGCAGTGCTCCGACTAGCGGGGGGAGCACAGATACGCAGTATTTT.

In its sample, this clonotype was seen a few times. The V gene is TRBV7-3, the J gene TRBJ1-5; TRBD1 aligns across 12 bases. Per the germline V gene, CDR1 is SGHTA and CDR2 is FQGTGA. The CDR3 is made up of 16 amino acids. The junction had 3 bases not matched to a gene; V was cut back by 4 bases and J by 2 bases. CDR3 region: CASSSGQGARNQPQHF. Here the CDR3 DNA reads TGTGCCAGCAGCTCGGGACAGGGGGCGCGCAATCAGCCCCAGCATTTT.

Ten or more counts support this clonotype. CDR3 nucleotide sequence: TGTGCCACCAGCAGACAGGGCACTGAAGCTTTCTTT. Protein: CATSRQGTEAFF. The chain recombines TRBV15 with TRBJ1-1, with D perhaps TRBD1 (5 bases). The CDR3 spans 12 residues. Germline CDR1 and CDR2: LNHNV and YYDKDF (reference sequence). Trimming pared 2 bases from V and 4 bases from J, leaving 5 bases between. Full variable domain (rest looked up from reference TRBV15 and TRBJ1-1): DAMVIQNPRYQVTQFGKPVTLSCSQTLNHNVMYWYQQKSSQAPKLLFHYYDKDFNNEADTPDNFQSRRPNTSFCFLDIRSPGLGDTAMYLCATSRQGTEAFFGQGTRLTVV.

Only a few counts were recorded for this clonotype. This chain joins TRBV5-1 and TRBJ2-7; 12 bases fit TRBD2. V shed 4 bases, J shed 7 bases, and the junction held 12 bases outside the gene matches. This CDR3 is 16 amino acids long. CDR1 is SGHRS and CDR2 is YFSETQ in the germline V gene. Written as DNA, the CDR3 is TGCGCCAGCAGCCGGACCGGGACTAGCGGGCCGTGGGAGCAGTACTTC. Protein product: CASSRTGTSGPWEQYF.

The chain recombines TRBV9 with TRBJ2-7; perhaps TRBD1 as D (5 bases). Germline-derived CDR1 and CDR2 are SGDLS and YYNGEE. With 2 bases removed from V and 3 bases from J, the gap between germline ends came to 18 bases. This CDR3 is 16 amino acids long. The CDR3 region has the DNA TGTGCCAGCAGCGTTGGGATAAGGCAGGGCGGCTACGAGCAGTACTTC. Its protein product is CASSVGIRQGGYEQYF.

The chain carries TRBV20-1 and TRBJ2-3; no definite D call. This CDR3 is built from 13 residues. Trimming took off 6 bases at V and 2 bases at J, with 12 bases between the two ends. Germline values: CDR1 DFQATT, CDR2 SNEGSKA (reference sequence). In nucleotides, the CDR3 is TGCAGTGCCCTAGAAGGGCCCACAGATACGCAGTATTTT. Encoded protein: CSALEGPTDTQYF.

The chain is built from TRBV6-1 and TRBJ1-2; no reliable D call. CDR3 length: 14 amino acids. V dropped 7 bases and J dropped 5 bases, with 17 bases sitting between them. The germline V gene encodes CDR1 MNHNS and CDR2 SASEGT. In DNA, the CDR3 is TGTGCCAGCACTCCACCGGGCAGCCATTATGGCTACACCTTC. It translates to CASTPPGSHYGYTF.

This clonotype was picked up a small number of times. This sequence joins TRBV4-1 and TRBJ2-7, with 8 nucleotides matching TRBD2. The germline V gene has CDR1 MGHRA and CDR2 YSYEKL. Germline trimming cut 3 bases from V and 0 bases from J; bases unmatched to any gene: 4. The CDR3 contains 15 residues. The CDR3 nucleotides are TGCGCCAGCAGCCACCATAGCGGGAACTCCTACGAGCAGTACTTC. This translates into CASSHHSGNSYEQYF.

In this sample, this clonotype turned up a few times. The CDR3 sequence: CASALTQGEQYF. The CDR3, as DNA: TGTGCCAGCGCGTTGACCCAGGGGGAGCAGTACTTC. The chain employs TRBV25-1 and TRBJ2-7; a possible D gene is TRBD1 (6 bases). Germline CDR1 and CDR2: MGHDK and SYGVNS. V lost 8 bases and J 7 bases, leaving 15 bases between the germline ends. The length of the CDR3 is 12 residues.

This clonotype occurred a few times. The chain uses TRBV20-1 and TRBJ2-2; no definite D call. Germline V gene data show CDR1 as DFQATT and CDR2 as SNEGSKA (reference sequence). The CDR3 has 11 residues. CDR3: CSGLATGELFF. The CDR3 coding sequence is TGCAGCGGGCTCGCCACCGGGGAGCTGTTTTTT.

This chain connects TRBV28 to TRBJ2-4, with 8 nucleotides matching TRBD2. Germline CDR1 is MDHEN and CDR2 is SYDVKM. Trimming took 8 bases from V and 0 from J; bases not matched to a gene: 6. This CDR3 spans 15 amino acids. In DNA, the CDR3 is TGTGCCAGCGCCGGAGCGGGGGTAGCCAAAAACATTCAGTACTTC. Its protein is CASAGAGVAKNIQYF.

The CDR3 bases are TGCAGCGTGAAGGACAGGGTGAACACTGAAGCTTTCTTT. This gives the protein CSVKDRVNTEAFF. The rearrangement joins TRBV29-1 to TRBJ1-1; 8 bases agree with TRBD1. The CDR3 length is 13 residues. CDR1 is SQVTM, CDR2 ANQGSEA, per germline. V was clipped by 6 bases and J by 0 bases; unmatched bases: 3. Complete variable domain (other parts from reference TRBV29-1 and TRBJ1-1): SAVISQKPSRDICQRGTSLTIQCQVDSQVTMMFWYRQQPGQSLTLIATANQGSEATYESGFVIDKFPISRPNLTFSTLTVSNMSPEDSSIYLCSVKDRVNTEAFFGQGTRLTVV.

The chain recombines TRBV20-1 with TRBJ2-1; 13 nucleotides align to TRBD2. Trimming at V came to 0 bases and at J to 10 bases, leaving 12 bases not matched to a gene. Germline V lookup: CDR1 DFQATT, CDR2 SNEGSKA (reference sequence). CDR3 length: 17 residues. For the CDR3, the DNA is TGCAGTGCTAGAGATATCGCTACTAGCGGGAGGGCGAGGGAGCAGTTCTTC. Translating it yields CSARDIATSGRAREQFF.

The chain combines TRBV20-1 with TRBJ2-5, with TRBD2 identical over 7 bases. Germline CDR1 DFQATT, CDR2 SNEGSKA (reference sequence). Losses at the gene ends were 2 bases for V and 9 bases for J; bases not matched to a gene: 9. The CDR3 covers 13 residues. CDR3 amino acids: CSARPSGMEAQYF. In nucleotides, the CDR3 is TGCAGTGCTAGACCTAGCGGAATGGAGGCCCAGTACTTC.

V usage is TRBV27 and J usage is TRBJ2-1, with 10 bases identical to TRBD2. V lost 5 bases, J lost 7 bases, and 8 bases stayed unmatched. This CDR3 is 15 amino acids long. Per the germline V gene, CDR1 is MNHEY and CDR2 is SMNVEV (reference sequence). The CDR3 nucleotides are TGTGCCAGCAGTCAAAGCCTAGCGGGAGCAAATGAGCAGTTCTTC. It yields the protein CASSQSLAGANEQFF.

In this sample, this clonotype turned up a few times. The chain couples TRBV29-1 to TRBJ2-3, with 8 bases matching TRBD2. CDR3 size: 14 residues. The germline CDR1 and CDR2 sequences are SQVTM and ANQGSEA. This CDR3 reads CSFPSGSHRDTQYF. Here the CDR3 DNA reads TGCAGTTTCCCGAGCGGGAGCCACCGGGATACGCAGTATTTT.

The chain combines TRBV5-5 with TRBJ1-1, with D uncertain. V was clipped by 6 bases and J by 1 base, with 13 bases between them. This CDR3 contains 14 residues. Germline CDR1 is SGHKS and CDR2 is YYEKEE (reference sequence). As DNA, the CDR3 is TGTGCCAGCATCCCCCGGCGGTCGAACACTGAAGCTTTCTTT. As protein: CASIPRRSNTEAFF.